The present entry profiles one T cell receptor (beta chain) with its context. As yet, its antigen is unknown. 60 Vbeta and 13 Jbeta primers were used in PCR. Measured with immunoSEQ multiplex PCR; TCRdb has only the in-frame clones, and not every one. Found here are some 110,000 clones, 60% to 80% of them singletons; the top ten hold roughly a sixth. The source of the sample is a study of cytomegalovirus exposure and HLA in healthy donors. Per the germline V gene, CDR1 is SGDLS and CDR2 is YYNGEE. The trim removed 3 bases at V and 5 bases at J, leaving 11 bases unmatched. The CDR3 length is 16 residues. Whole-study findings and limits: Prediction of most subjects' HLA-A and HLA-B alleles by TCR beta sequences was reportedly accurate. Among immune exposure information, only CMV serostatus was available. TCR association rates varied by HLA locus in a later analysis, with DRB1 highest and HLA-C lowest. Associated with HLA alleles at 0.05 false discovery rate in a later analysis were 17,000 or so TCR beta sequences.

The material sequenced was PBMCs. This TCR came from a man aged 50 to 59 in good health and CMV-seropositive. V usage is TRBV9 and J usage is TRBJ2-5, with 9 positions matching TRBD2. For the CDR3, the DNA is TGTGCCAGCAGCGCACGAGGCGGGGGGGCGGGGGAGACCCAGTACTTC. This translates into CASSARGGGAGETQYF.